The rows below give T cell receptor beta chains drawn from one sample of a study of shared clonotypes between healthy human individuals. TCRdb's table, derived via immunoSEQ multiplex PCR, lists solely in-frame clones and lacks some. The table records some 2.1 million clones, 85% to 95% of them present only once. Sequencing was done on a sample of naive CD4+ T cells sorted from blood. The receptors were gathered from a man between 18 and 35 years old in good health. Both conserved end residues are part of each CDR3. A D gene is named only where the DNA matches it firmly. For some rows the clone size is stated as once, few or many, or as a class when expanded; others skip it.

CASSVVGLMNTEAFF,TGTGCCAGCAGCGTAGTAGGGCTCATGAACACTGAAGCTTTCTTT,.,TRBJ1-1,.,TRBV9
CASSQGDRGYGYTF,TGCGCCAGCAGCCAAGGGGACAGGGGCTATGGCTACACCTTC,TRBD1,TRBJ1-2,.,TRBV4-1
CASGLLERGFLNTGELFF,TGTGCCAGCGGCCTCTTGGAGCGGGGGTTCCTGAACACCGGGGAGCTGTTTTTT,TRBD2,TRBJ2-2,.,TRBV9
CASSMTSGQETQYF,TGTGCCAGCAGCATGACTAGCGGCCAAGAGACCCAGTACTTC,TRBD2,TRBJ2-5,.,TRBV7-9
CASRRTSGGPYEQYF,TGTGCCAGTAGGAGGACTAGCGGGGGGCCCTACGAGCAGTACTTC,TRBD2,TRBJ2-7,.,TRBV19
CASSSQLNQPQHF,TGTGCCAGCAGCTCCCAACTAAATCAGCCCCAGCATTTT,.,TRBJ1-5,.,TRBV7-8
CASRPGTPNSPLHF,TGTGCCAGCAGACCCGGGACACCAAATTCACCCCTCCACTTT,.,TRBJ1-6,.,TRBV7-2
CASSPLTGNYGYTF,TGTGCCAGCTCACCATTGACAGGGAACTATGGCTACACCTTC,TRBD1,TRBJ1-2,.,TRBV18
CASSVTADTGELFF,TGTGCCAGCAGTGTGACGGCGGACACCGGGGAGCTGTTTTTT,.,TRBJ2-2,.,TRBV2
CASSLGTSGRAPYNEQFF,TGCGCCAGCAGCTTGGGGACTAGCGGGAGGGCCCCCTACAATGAGCAGTTCTTC,TRBD2,TRBJ2-1,.,TRBV5-1
CASSRGGRDQPQHF,TGTGCCAGCAGCAGGGGGGGTCGGGATCAGCCCCAGCATTTT,TRBD1,TRBJ1-5,once,TRBV28
CASQGGSAGELFF,TGCGCCAGCCAAGGGGGGAGCGCCGGGGAGCTGTTTTTT,.,TRBJ2-2,.,TRBV10-1
CASSDGRINSPLHF,TGTGCCAGCAGTGATGGACGGATAAATTCACCCCTCCACTTT,.,TRBJ1-6,.,TRBV6-1
CASRDLTSGETQYF,TGTGCCAGTAGGGACCTGACTAGCGGAGAGACCCAGTACTTC,TRBD2,TRBJ2-5,.,TRBV19